Listed below are T cell receptor beta chains from one sample, sequenced in a study of regulatory T cells in long-lasting Graves disease. TCRdb independently ran MiXCR on the multiplex PCR reads; one entry per CDR3 protein. Of some 340,000 distinct CDR3 sequences listed, 12% are singletons. The sample was also linked to a second study, of T cells in Graves' hyperthyroidism and ophthalmopathy.

The material sequenced was peripheral blood mononuclear cells (PBMCs), taken at new diagnosis, from a patient treated with antithyroid drugs. The receptors shown here come from a young woman with Graves disease. CDR3s include the opening cysteine and the closing phenylalanine or tryptophan.

V gene	CDR3 length	J gene	CDR3 protein
TRBV11-2	18	TRBJ2-1	CASSFYPKGRRGYNEQFF
TRBV18	15	TRBJ2-7	CASSPPLSGNYEQYF
TRBV20-1	10	TRBJ2-7	CSVLGGEQYF
TRBV5-1	15	TRBJ2-2	CASSLAAANTGELFF
TRBV4-1	16	TRBJ2-1	CASSRGDRGSINEQFF
TRBV7-2	11	TRBJ2-1	CASQTYLEQFF
TRBV14	18	TRBJ2-2	CASSQDHLVWANTGELFF
TRBV28	13	TRBJ2-1	CASSFNRAVEQFF
TRBV12-3/TRBV12-4	15	TRBJ2-1	CASGRDRGQYNEQFF
TRBV5-8	16	-	CASSLEVSSSYNEQFF
TRBV6-2/TRBV6-3	15	TRBJ2-7	CASRRRTSGAYEQYF
TRBV5-6	15	TRBJ2-1	CASSFGSRAYNEQFF
TRBV4-1	16	TRBJ2-1	CASSLRGSGPGNEQFF
TRBV7-7	13	TRBJ2-5	CASSTGTGETQYF
TRBV7-9	13	TRBJ1-5	CASSAGDRQPQHF
TRBV6-1	17	TRBJ2-1	CASSHGGLAGEYNEQFF
TRBV10-3	13	TRBJ2-4	CAISNRDSDIQYF
TRBV6-1	13	TRBJ1-1	CASGPTENTEAFF
TRBV6-6	16	TRBJ2-3	CASSYSTAGGTDTQYF
TRBV6-2/TRBV6-3	14	TRBJ2-1	CASSSTTGDNEQFF